The present T cell receptor (beta chain) was sequenced within a study of graft-versus-host responses after intestinal transplantation. The study's findings and limits: Present in recipient marrow, GvH clones included some that appeared first in ileum or blood.

This CDR3 is built from 15 residues. The ends were cut back, 0 bases at V and 7 bases at J, with 15 bases in the middle. From germline, CDR1 is SGHVS and CDR2 FNYEAQ. Sequenced by immunoSEQ multiplex PCR; TCRdb stores in-frame clones only, minus some. The sample includes about 73,000 clones, 90% of them seen just once. Of note for this clone: The antigen is not known.

The receptor's source is a human donor who was the organ donor for an intestinal transplant. The chain carries TRBV7-6 and TRBJ2-5; tentative D call: TRBD1 (6 bases). The sample was unstimulated CD8+ T cells sorted from spleen or lymph node cells, taken before transplant. CDR3 residues: CASSLAARGWRTQYF. The CDR3 region has the DNA TGTGCCAGCAGCTTAGCGGCTAGGGGGTGGCGGACCCAGTACTTC.